This T cell receptor (beta chain) was observed in a study of low-dose radiotherapy and immunotherapy resistance in tumors. In the study overall: It was 1 Gy per fraction every two weeks that Cohort 2 received, adding up to 13 Gy over 26 weeks. Patients were given intravenous nivolumab 240 mg every two weeks plus ipilimumab 1 mg/kg every six weeks. Every two weeks, the protocol called for intravenous cyclophosphamide at 200 mg/m2. It was given one day before each radiation and immunotherapy administration.

Alpha and beta chains were covered, as first-strand cDNA relied on TRAV- and TRBV-specific primers. PCR amplification of the TCRs was performed with Phusion for 20 PCR cycles, and it relied on a constant-region primer together with a V-primer adapter. TCRdb itself ran the reads through MiXCR, one entry per CDR3 protein. Among tens of thousands of distinct CDR3 sequences listed, around 32% were seen once. The CDR3 runs 15 residues. The germline V gene encodes CDR1 MNHEY and CDR2 SMNVEV (reference sequence). The time point is: before trial treatment. In the case of this clonotype: The germline gene is not matched at one end of the junction; a read error may be the cause.

Sample: PBMCs, taken before treatment. This sequence joins TRBV27 and TRBJ2-1; 9 positions match TRBD2. This clonotype was obtained from a female donor with ovarian cancer. The CDR3 loop is CATSDRVAGASEQFF. In DNA form, the CDR3 reads TGTGCCACCAGTGACCGGGTAGCGGGAGCCAGTGAGCAGTTCTTC.